This T cell receptor beta chain was retrieved from a study of control samples from healthy donors and cancer patients. Assay used: immunoSEQ multiplex PCR; TCRdb lists only in-frame clones, some missing. Found here are 95,000 to 150,000 clones, over 75% of them singletons; the top ten hold around 3%. Sequences were obtained from blood. This TCR came from a man aged 55 to 69 in good health.

CDR3 residues: CASSTDRVETQYF. CDR3 coding DNA: TGTGCCAGTAGTACGGACAGGGTTGAGACCCAGTACTTC. The chain is built from TRBV19 and TRBJ2-5; 8 bases agree with TRBD1. V lost 4 bases and J lost 5; bases outside the gene matches: 3. Germline V CDR1 and CDR2: LNHDA, SQIVND (reference sequence). The length of the CDR3 is 13 residues.